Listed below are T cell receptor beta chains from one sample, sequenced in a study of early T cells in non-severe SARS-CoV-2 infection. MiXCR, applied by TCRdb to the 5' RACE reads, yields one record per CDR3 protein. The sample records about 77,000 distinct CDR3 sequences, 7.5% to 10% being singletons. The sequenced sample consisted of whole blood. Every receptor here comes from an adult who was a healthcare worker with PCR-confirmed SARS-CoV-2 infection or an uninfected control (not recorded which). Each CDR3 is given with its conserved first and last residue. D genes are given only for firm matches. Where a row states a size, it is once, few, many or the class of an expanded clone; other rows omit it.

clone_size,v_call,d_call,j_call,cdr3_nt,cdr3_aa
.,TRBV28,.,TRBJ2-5,TGTGCCAGCCTTCCCGGGACGGAAGAGACCCAGTACTTC,CASLPGTEETQYF
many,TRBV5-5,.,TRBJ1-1,TGTGCCAGCAGCTTTGGACAGACGAACACTGAAGCTTTCTTT,CASSFGQTNTEAFF
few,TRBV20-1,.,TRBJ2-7,TGCAGTGCTAGCGGTTCGGGGACTCGCTACTACGAGCAGTACTTC,CSASGSGTRYYEQYF
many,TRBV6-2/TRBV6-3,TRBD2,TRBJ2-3,TGTGCCAGCAGTTATTCGGGGCGGGAGACAGATACGCAGTATTTT,CASSYSGRETDTQYF
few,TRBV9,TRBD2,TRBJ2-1,TGTGCCAGCAGCGTAGATGGACTAGCGGGAGGAGAGCAGTTCTTC,CASSVDGLAGGEQFF
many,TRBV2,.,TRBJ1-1,TGTGCCAGCAGTCACCTCCGCGGAACAATGAACACTGAAGCTTTCTTT,CASSHLRGTMNTEAFF
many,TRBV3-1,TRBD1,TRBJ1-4,TGTGCCAGCAGCCTCACGCCGGGACAGGGACGAGAAAAACTGTTTTTT,CASSLTPGQGREKLFF
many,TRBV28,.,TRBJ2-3,TGTGCCAGCAGTTTATTGTCGGGGCGCGCAGATACGCAGTATTTT,CASSLLSGRADTQYF
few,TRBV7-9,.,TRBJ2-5,TGTGCCAGCAGCTTAGATTCGTGGGCAGGAGGAGAGACCCAGTACTTC,CASSLDSWAGGETQYF
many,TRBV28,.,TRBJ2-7,TGTGCCAGCAGTTCCGGACAATCCTACGAGCAGTACTTC,CASSSGQSYEQYF
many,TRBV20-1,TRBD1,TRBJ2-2,TGCAGTGCTAGAATGGACAGGGGGCACGGCGGGGAGCTGTTTTTT,CSARMDRGHGGELFF
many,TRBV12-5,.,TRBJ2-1,TGTGCTAGTGGTTTACGGGATGAGCAGTTCTTC,CASGLRDEQFF
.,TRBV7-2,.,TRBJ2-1,TGTGCCAGCAGATTGGGACAAACCAAGTTCTTC,CASRLGQTKFF
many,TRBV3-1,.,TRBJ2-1,TGTGCCAGCAGCTATGGGGGAGGAGCGTTCTTC,CASSYGGGAFF
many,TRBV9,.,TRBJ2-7,TGTGCCAGCAGCGTAGGGGTATCCACCTACGAGCAGTACTTC,CASSVGVSTYEQYF
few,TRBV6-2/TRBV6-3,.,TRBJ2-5,TGTGCCAGCAGTACCGGGACCCGTCGAGAGACCCAGTACTTC,CASSTGTRRETQYF
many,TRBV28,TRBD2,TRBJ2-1,TGTGCCAGCCCCCCTAGCGGGAGTGGGTCCTACAATGAGCAGTTCTTC,CASPPSGSGSYNEQFF
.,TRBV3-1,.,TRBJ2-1,TGTGCCAGCAGCCAAGATCCCGGGTCCTACAATGAGCAGTTCTTC,CASSQDPGSYNEQFF
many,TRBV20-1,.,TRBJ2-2,TGCAGTGCTACTGAAGCCGGGACCCCGAACACCGGGGAGCTGTTTTTT,CSATEAGTPNTGELFF
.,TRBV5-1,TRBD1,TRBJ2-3,TGCGCCAGCAGCCCAGGGACAGGGCCAGATACGCAGTATTTT,CASSPGTGPDTQYF
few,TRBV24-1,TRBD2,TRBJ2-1,TGTGCCACCAGTGACCGCACTAGCGGGAGGCTCAATGAGCAGTTCTTC,CATSDRTSGRLNEQFF
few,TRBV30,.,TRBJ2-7,TGTGCCTGGAGTCCCCTGGGATACGAGCAGTACTTC,CAWSPLGYEQYF
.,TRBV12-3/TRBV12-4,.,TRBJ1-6,TGTGCCAGCAGTGGGGGAAATTGGAATTCACCCCTCCACTTT,CASSGGNWNSPLHF
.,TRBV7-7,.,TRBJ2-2,TGTGCCAGCAGCTCCACCCTTTTACGGGACGGGAACACCGGGGAGCTGTTTTTT,CASSSTLLRDGNTGELFF
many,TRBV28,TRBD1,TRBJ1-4,TGTGCCAGCAGCCTCCCGGGGACAGGGGGTGAAAAACTGTTTTTT,CASSLPGTGGEKLFF
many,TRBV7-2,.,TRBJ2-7,TGTGCCAGCAGCTTAGCGTGGACAGACTCCTACGAGCAGTACTTC,CASSLAWTDSYEQYF
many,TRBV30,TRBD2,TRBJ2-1,TGTGCCTCCACTAGCGGGGTCTACAATGAGCAGTTCTTC,CASTSGVYNEQFF
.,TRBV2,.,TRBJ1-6,TGTGCCAGCAAATTGGCAGGCGGCTCCTATAATTCACCCCTCCACTTT,CASKLAGGSYNSPLHF